The rows below give T cell receptor beta chains drawn from one sample of a study of blood T cell repertoires in COVID-19. Sequencing used immunoSEQ multiplex PCR; TCRdb keeps in-frame clones, though not all of them. The sample lists 150,000 to 200,000 clones, 75% to 90% occurring once. The sample taken for sequencing was PBMCs or T cells enriched from blood (not recorded which). The source is a man between 65 and 85 years old who had been exposed to COVID-19. CDR3s include the opening cysteine and the closing phenylalanine or tryptophan. A D gene is named only where the DNA matches it firmly. Where a row states a size, it is once, few, many or the class of an expanded clone; other rows omit it.

d_call j_call clone_size v_call cdr3_aa cdr3_nt
NA TRBJ2-3 NA TRBV7-3 CASSLDTLTQYF TGTGCCAGCAGCTTGGACACCTTAACGCAGTATTTT
NA TRBJ1-5 NA TRBV7-9 CASSRGSNQPQHF TGTGCCAGCAGTAGGGGTAGCAATCAGCCCCAGCATTTT
NA TRBJ1-1 NA TRBV27 CASKQMNTEAFF TGTGCCAGCAAGCAAATGAACACTGAAGCTTTCTTT
TRBD1 TRBJ1-2 NA TRBV4-3 CASSQDHRGRNYGYTF TGCGCCAGCAGCCAAGATCACAGGGGCCGAAACTATGGCTACACCTTC
NA TRBJ1-1 NA TRBV7-3 CASSPQGSRNTEAFF TGTGCCAGCAGCCCCCAGGGGTCGAGGAACACTGAAGCTTTCTTT
NA TRBJ1-6 NA TRBV30 CASAGLRNSPLHF TGTGCCTCCGCGGGACTTAGGAATTCACCCCTCCACTTT
TRBD2 TRBJ2-7 NA TRBV11-2 CASSLAGTSGAYEQYF TGTGCCAGCAGCTTAGCCGGGACTAGCGGAGCCTACGAGCAGTACTTC
TRBD2 TRBJ2-6 few TRBV2 CASQRETSGASGANVLTF TGTGCCAGCCAAAGGGAGACTAGCGGGGCTAGTGGGGCCAACGTCCTGACTTTC
NA TRBJ1-4 once TRBV11-2 CASSLDVRVEDEKLFF TGTGCCAGCAGCTTAGACGTCAGGGTAGAGGATGAAAAACTGTTTTTT
NA TRBJ1-2 NA TRBV19 CASDGGGRGHGYTF TGTGCCAGCGACGGTGGAGGGAGAGGGCATGGCTACACCTTC
NA TRBJ1-5 NA TRBV29-1 CSVGGGNSNQPQHF TGCAGCGTTGGCGGGGGGAATAGCAATCAGCCCCAGCATTTT
NA TRBJ2-3 NA TRBV7-9 CASSVQGLMLNTQYF TGTGCCAGCAGCGTACAGGGTCTCATGCTAAATACGCAGTATTTT
NA TRBJ2-7 few TRBV29-1 CSVVPMDSYEQYF TGCAGCGTCGTTCCGATGGACAGCTACGAGCAGTACTTC
TRBD2 TRBJ2-5 NA TRBV29-1 CSVGLAPQETQYF TGCAGCGTGGGACTAGCGCCCCAAGAGACCCAGTACTTC
NA TRBJ2-7 NA TRBV6-4 CARDPWGERFSYEQYF TGTGCCAGGGATCCTTGGGGGGAACGTTTTTCCTACGAGCAGTACTTC
TRBD2 TRBJ2-1 NA TRBV5-1 CASSLAGRAYNEQFF TGCGCCAGCAGCTTGGCCGGGAGGGCATACAATGAGCAGTTCTTC
TRBD2 TRBJ2-2 NA TRBV2 CASSGRLAGVGGNTGELFF TGTGCCAGCAGTGGTCGGCTAGCGGGAGTAGGAGGGAACACCGGGGAGCTGTTTTTT
NA TRBJ2-2 NA TRBV6-6 CASSYSQGTAGELFF TGTGCCAGCAGTTACTCGCAGGGAACGGCCGGGGAGCTGTTTTTT
NA TRBJ1-1 NA TRBV28 CASRSEALATEAFF TGTGCCAGCAGGTCGGAAGCGTTGGCCACTGAAGCTTTCTTT
NA TRBJ2-3 NA TRBV5-1 CASSLVVAGGTDTQYF TGCGCCAGCAGCTTGGTGGTAGCCGGGGGCACAGATACGCAGTATTTT
TRBD2 TRBJ2-7 NA TRBV7-3 CASSPGLDHYEQYF TGTGCCAGCAGCCCGGGACTAGACCACTACGAGCAGTACTTC
NA TRBJ1-4 once TRBV5-5 CASSETVTRIVRTNEKLFF TGTGCCAGCAGCGAAACCGTTACCAGAATCGTCCGAACTAATGAAAAACTGTTTTTT
NA TRBJ1-1 NA TRBV9 CASSAVTEAFF TGTGCCAGCAGCGCGGTTACTGAAGCTTTCTTT
NA TRBJ1-2 NA TRBV28 CASSLGLVNNYGYTF TGTGCCAGCAGTTTAGGGCTGGTGAATAACTATGGCTACACCTTC
NA TRBJ2-3 NA TRBV6-5 CASNADWRTDTQYF TGTGCCAGCAACGCGGACTGGAGAACAGATACGCAGTATTTT
NA TRBJ1-1 few TRBV7-9 CASSLQGMNTEAFF TGTGCCAGCAGCTTACAGGGGATGAACACTGAAGCTTTCTTT
TRBD1 TRBJ1-4 NA TRBV18 CASSSQGASDEKLFF TGTGCCAGCTCATCCCAGGGGGCCAGTGATGAAAAACTGTTTTTT
NA TRBJ1-2 NA TRBV18 CASSPTANEVYGYTF TGTGCCAGCTCACCGACAGCTAACGAAGTCTATGGCTACACCTTC
NA TRBJ1-1 many TRBV5-4 CASSLGGGTEAFF TGTGCCAGCAGCTTGGGAGGAGGCACTGAAGCTTTCTTT
NA TRBJ2-2 NA TRBV23-1 CATPPTGELFF TGCGCCACTCCCCCCACCGGGGAGCTGTTTTTT
NA TRBJ2-3 once TRBV5-1 CASSQWTESTDTQYF TGCGCCAGCAGCCAATGGACAGAAAGCACAGATACGCAGTATTTT
TRBD1 TRBJ1-2 NA TRBV19 CASTDRGMLGYGYTF TGTGCCAGTACGGACAGGGGAATGTTGGGCTATGGCTACACCTTC